This T cell receptor (beta chain) derives from a study of control samples from healthy donors and cancer patients. TCRdb's table, derived via immunoSEQ multiplex PCR, lists solely in-frame clones and lacks some. This table holds about 150,000 clones, 88% found once. The germline V gene encodes CDR1 SEHNR and CDR2 FQNEAQ (reference sequence). Losses at the gene ends were 4 bases for V and 1 base for J; bases not matched to a gene: 3. The CDR3 length is 15 residues. This clone was recorded a few times. This TCR derives from a man aged 18 to 29 in good health. The sequenced sample was blood. The J gene is TRBJ2-1, the V gene TRBV7-9; 8 nucleotides match TRBD1. For the CDR3, the DNA is TGTGCCAGCAGCTCAGGACAGGGATCCTACAATGAGCAGTTCTTC. Translation gives CASSSGQGSYNEQFF.